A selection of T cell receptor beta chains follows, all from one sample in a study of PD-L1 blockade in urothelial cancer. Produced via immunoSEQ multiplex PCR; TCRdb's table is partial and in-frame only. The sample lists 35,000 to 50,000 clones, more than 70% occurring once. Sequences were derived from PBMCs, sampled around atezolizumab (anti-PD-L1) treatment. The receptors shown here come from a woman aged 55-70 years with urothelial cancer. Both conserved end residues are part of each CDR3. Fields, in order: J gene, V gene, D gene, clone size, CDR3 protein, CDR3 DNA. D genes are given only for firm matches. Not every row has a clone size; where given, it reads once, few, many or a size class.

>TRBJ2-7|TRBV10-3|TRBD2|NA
CAISEVRASGRSNEQYF
TGTGCCATCAGTGAGGTTAGGGCTAGCGGGAGATCGAACGAGCAGTACTTC
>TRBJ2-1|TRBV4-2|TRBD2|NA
CASSMLSGSKNEQFF
TGTGCCAGCAGCATGCTGAGCGGGAGTAAAAATGAGCAGTTCTTC
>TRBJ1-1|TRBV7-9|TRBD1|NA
CASLGQLNTEAFF
TGTGCCAGTCTGGGACAGCTGAACACTGAAGCTTTCTTT
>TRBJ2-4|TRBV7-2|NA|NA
CASSSEPAKNIQYF
TGTGCCAGCAGTTCCGAGCCAGCCAAAAACATTCAGTACTTC
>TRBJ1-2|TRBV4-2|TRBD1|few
CASSQATGGDYGYTF
TGTGCCAGCAGCCAGGCGACAGGGGGAGACTATGGCTACACCTTC
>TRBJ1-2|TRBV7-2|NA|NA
CASSLDGLLSYTF
TGTGCCAGCAGCTTAGACGGTCTTTTAAGCTACACCTTC
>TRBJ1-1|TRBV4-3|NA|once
CASSPYGLGGTEAFF
TGCGCCAGCAGCCCCTACGGGCTCGGGGGCACTGAAGCTTTCTTT
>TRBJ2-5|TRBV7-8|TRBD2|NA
CASSALGLAGPAQYF
TGTGCCAGCAGCGCCCTGGGACTAGCGGGGCCTGCCCAGTACTTC
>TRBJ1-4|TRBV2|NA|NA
CASSEGSGDEKLFF
TGTGCCAGCAGTGAAGGGTCAGGGGATGAAAAACTGTTTTTT
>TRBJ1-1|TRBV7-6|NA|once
CASSPPGAIGTEAFF
TGTGCCAGCAGCCCCCCCGGAGCCATAGGCACTGAAGCTTTCTTT
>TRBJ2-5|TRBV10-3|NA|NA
CAISETRQETQYF
TGTGCCATCAGTGAGACACGCCAAGAGACCCAGTACTTC
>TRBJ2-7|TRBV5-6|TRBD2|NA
CASSPKFGASGDRVQYF
TGTGCCAGCAGCCCGAAATTTGGTGCTAGCGGGGATCGAGTGCAGTACTTC
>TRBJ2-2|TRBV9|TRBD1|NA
CASSIHQDRENTGELFF
TGTGCCAGCAGCATACACCAAGACAGGGAGAACACCGGGGAGCTGTTTTTT
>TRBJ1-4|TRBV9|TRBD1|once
CASSGTGGGEKLFF
TGTGCCAGCAGCGGGACAGGGGGCGGAGAAAAACTGTTTTTT
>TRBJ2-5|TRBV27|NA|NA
CASRLWGGNQETQYF
TGTGCCAGCAGACTGTGGGGGGGCAACCAAGAGACCCAGTACTTC
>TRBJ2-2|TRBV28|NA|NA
CASSSRGGTGELFF
TGTGCCAGCAGTTCACGGGGAGGCACCGGGGAGCTGTTTTTT
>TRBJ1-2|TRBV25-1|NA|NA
CASRGPGVGYGYTF
TGTGCCAGCCGAGGACCAGGGGTAGGGTATGGCTACACCTTC
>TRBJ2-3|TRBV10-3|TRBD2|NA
CAISVGRGGTDTQYF
TGTGCCATCAGTGTGGGGCGGGGGGGCACAGATACGCAGTATTTT
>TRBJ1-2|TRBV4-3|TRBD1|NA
CASSHEGPGQGVSYGYTF
TGCGCCAGCAGCCATGAGGGACCGGGACAGGGGGTTAGTTATGGCTACACCTTC